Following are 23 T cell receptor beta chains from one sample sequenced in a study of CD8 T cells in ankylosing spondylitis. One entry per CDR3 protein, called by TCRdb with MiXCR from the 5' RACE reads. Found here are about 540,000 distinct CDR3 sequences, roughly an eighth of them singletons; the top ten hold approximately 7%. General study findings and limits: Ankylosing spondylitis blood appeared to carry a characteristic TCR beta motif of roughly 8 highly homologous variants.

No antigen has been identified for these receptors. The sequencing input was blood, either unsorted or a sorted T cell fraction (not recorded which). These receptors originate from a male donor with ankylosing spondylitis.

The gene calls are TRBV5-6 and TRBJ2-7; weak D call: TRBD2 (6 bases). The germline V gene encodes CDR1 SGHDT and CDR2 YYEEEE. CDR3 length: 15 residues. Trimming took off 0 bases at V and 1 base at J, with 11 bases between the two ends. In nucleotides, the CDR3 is TGTGCCAGCAGCTTGGGGGGGGAAGGATCCTACGAGCAGTACGTC. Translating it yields CASSLGGEGSYEQYV.

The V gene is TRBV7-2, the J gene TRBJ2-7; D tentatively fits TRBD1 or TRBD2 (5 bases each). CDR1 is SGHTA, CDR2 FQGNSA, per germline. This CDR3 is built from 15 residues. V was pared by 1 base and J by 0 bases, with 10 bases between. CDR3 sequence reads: CASSLVGAGSYEQYF. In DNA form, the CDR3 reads TGTGCCAGCAGCTTAGTAGGGGCGGGCTCCTACGAGCAGTACTTC.

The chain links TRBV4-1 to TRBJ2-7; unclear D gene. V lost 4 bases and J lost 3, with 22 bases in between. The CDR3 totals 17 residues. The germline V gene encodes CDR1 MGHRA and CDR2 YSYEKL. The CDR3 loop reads CASSRTSRQSEIYEQYF. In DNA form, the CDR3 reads TGCGCCAGCAGCCGCACCTCTAGACAATCCGAGATCTACGAGCAGTACTTC.

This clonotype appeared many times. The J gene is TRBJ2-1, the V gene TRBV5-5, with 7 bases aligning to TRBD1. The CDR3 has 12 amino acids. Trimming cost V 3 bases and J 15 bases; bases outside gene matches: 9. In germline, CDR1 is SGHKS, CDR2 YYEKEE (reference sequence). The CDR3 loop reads CASSSTGQFLFF. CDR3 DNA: TGTGCCAGCAGCTCAACGGGACAGTTTTTGTTCTTC.

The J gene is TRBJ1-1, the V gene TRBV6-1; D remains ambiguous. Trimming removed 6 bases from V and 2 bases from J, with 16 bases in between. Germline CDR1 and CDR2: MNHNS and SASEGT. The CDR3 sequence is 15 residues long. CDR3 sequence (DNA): TGTGCCAGCAGCGGTTCGATCGGACTAAACACTGAAGCTTTCTTT. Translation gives CASSGSIGLNTEAFF.

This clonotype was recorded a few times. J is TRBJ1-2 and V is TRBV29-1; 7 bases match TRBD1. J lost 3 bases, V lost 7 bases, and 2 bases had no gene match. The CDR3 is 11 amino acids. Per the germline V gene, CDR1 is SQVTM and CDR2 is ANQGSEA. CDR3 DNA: TGCAGCGGGGGGACAGACTATGGCTACACCTTC. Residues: CSGGTDYGYTF.

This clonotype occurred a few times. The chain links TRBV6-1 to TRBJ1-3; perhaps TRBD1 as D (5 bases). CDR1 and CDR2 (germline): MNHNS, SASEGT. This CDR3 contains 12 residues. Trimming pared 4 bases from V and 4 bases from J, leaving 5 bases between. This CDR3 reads CASSGQGNTIYF. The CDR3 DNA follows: TGTGCCAGCAGTGGACAGGGAAACACCATATATTTT.

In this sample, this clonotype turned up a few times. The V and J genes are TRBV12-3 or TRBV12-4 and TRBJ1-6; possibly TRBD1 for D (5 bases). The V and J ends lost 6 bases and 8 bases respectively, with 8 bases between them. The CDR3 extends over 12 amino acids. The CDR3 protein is CASRGGYSPLHF. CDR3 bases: TGTGCCAGCAGGGGGGGGTATTCACCCCTCCACTTT.

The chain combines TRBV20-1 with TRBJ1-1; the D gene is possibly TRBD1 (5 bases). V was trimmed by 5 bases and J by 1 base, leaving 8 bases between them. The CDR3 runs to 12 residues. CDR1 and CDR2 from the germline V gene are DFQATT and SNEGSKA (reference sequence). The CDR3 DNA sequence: TGCAGTGCTTCGGGGGGGAACACTGAAGCTTTCTTT. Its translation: CSASGGNTEAFF.

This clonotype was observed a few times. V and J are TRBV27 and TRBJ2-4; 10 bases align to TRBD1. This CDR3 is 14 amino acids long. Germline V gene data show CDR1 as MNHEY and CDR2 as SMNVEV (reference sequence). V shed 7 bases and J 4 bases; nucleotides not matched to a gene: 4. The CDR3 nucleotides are TGTGCCAGCAAAAAGGGACAGGGGAAAAACATTCAGTACTTC. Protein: CASKKGQGKNIQYF.

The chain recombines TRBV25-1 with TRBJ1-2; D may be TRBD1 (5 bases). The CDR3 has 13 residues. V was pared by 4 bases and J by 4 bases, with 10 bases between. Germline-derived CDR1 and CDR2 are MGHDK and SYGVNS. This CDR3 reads CASSGGSAYGYTF. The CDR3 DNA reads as TGTGCCAGCAGTGGGGGGTCCGCCTATGGCTACACCTTC.

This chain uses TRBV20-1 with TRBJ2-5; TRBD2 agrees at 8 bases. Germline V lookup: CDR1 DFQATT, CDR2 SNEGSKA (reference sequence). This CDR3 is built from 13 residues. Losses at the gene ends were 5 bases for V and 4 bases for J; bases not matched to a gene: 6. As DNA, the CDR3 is TGCAGTGCTGGAATCGGGACTAGAGAGACCCAGTACTTC. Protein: CSAGIGTRETQYF.

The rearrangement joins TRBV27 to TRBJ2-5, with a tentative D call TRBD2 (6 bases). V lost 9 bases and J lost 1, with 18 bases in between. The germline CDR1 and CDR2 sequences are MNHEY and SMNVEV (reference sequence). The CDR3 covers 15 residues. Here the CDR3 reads CASLKGPSVQETQYF. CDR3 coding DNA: TGTGCCAGTCTCAAGGGGCCTAGCGTCCAAGAGACCCAGTACTTC.

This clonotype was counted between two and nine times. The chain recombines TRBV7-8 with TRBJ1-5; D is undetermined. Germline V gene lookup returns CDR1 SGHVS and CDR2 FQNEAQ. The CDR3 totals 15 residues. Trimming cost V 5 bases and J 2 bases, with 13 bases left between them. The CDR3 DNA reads TGTGCCAGCAGCCCCAATGGCCTTGGCAATCAGCCCCAGCATTTT. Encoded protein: CASSPNGLGNQPQHF.

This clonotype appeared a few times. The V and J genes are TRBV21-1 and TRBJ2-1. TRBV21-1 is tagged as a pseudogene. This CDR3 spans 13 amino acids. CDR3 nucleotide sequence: TGTGCCAGCAGCAAATACAGATACAATGAGCAGTTCTTC. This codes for CASSKYRYNEQFF.

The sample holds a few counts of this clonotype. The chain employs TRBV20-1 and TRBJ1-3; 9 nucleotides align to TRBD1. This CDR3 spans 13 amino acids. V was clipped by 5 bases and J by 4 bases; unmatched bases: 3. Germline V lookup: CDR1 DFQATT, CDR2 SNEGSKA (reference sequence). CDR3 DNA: TGCAGTGCTGCACAGGGGGCGGGAAACACCATATATTTT. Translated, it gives CSAAQGAGNTIYF.

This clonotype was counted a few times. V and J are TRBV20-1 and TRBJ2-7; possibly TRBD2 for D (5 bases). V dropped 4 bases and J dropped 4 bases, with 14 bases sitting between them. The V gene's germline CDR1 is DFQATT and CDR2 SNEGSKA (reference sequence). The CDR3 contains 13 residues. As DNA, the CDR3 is TGCAGTGCTACGCTAGCTTCCCTATACGAGCAGTACTTC. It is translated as CSATLASLYEQYF.

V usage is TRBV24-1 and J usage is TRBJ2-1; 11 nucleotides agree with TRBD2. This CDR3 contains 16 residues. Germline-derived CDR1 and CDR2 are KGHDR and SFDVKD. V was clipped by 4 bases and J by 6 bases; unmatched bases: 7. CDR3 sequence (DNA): TGTGCCACCAGTGACAGAATAGCGGGAGGGTCCAATGAGCAGTTCTTC. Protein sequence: CATSDRIAGGSNEQFF.

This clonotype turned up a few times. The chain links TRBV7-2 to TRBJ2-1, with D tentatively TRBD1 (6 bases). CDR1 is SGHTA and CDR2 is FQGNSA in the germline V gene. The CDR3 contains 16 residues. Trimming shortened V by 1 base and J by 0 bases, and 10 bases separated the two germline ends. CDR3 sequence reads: CASSLDLGASYNEQFF. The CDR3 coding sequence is TGTGCCAGCAGCTTAGACTTGGGGGCCTCCTACAATGAGCAGTTCTTC.

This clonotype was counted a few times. CDR3 DNA sequence: TGCAGTGCTAGTCCCAGGGAGGGTCAGCCCCAGCATTTT. Residues: CSASPREGQPQHF. The chain links TRBV20-1 to TRBJ1-5, with D possibly matching TRBD1 (5 bases). The length of the CDR3 is 13 residues. From germline, CDR1 is DFQATT and CDR2 SNEGSKA (reference sequence). Trimming pared 3 bases from V and 6 bases from J, leaving 12 bases between.

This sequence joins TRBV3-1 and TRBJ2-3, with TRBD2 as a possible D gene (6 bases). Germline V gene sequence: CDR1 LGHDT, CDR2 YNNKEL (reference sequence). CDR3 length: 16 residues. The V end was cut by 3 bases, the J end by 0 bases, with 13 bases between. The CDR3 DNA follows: TGTGCCAGCAGCCACCCGAAGGGGACTAGCACAGATACGCAGTATTTT. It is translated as CASSHPKGTSTDTQYF.

CDR3 sequence: CASSVASGRAGETQYF. DNA of the CDR3: TGTGCCAGCAGCGTAGCTAGCGGGAGGGCCGGAGAGACCCAGTACTTC. This chain links TRBV9 with TRBJ2-5; 12 positions match TRBD2. The germline V gene has CDR1 SGDLS and CDR2 YYNGEE. The CDR3 consists of 16 residues. V lost 0 bases to trimming and J lost 4 bases; unmatched junction nucleotides: 4.

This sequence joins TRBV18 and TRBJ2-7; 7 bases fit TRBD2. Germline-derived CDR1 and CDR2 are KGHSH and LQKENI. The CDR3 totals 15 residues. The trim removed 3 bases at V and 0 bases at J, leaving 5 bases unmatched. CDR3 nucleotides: TGTGCCAGCTCACCCTTGAGCGGGAACTCCTACGAGCAGTACTTC. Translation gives CASSPLSGNSYEQYF.